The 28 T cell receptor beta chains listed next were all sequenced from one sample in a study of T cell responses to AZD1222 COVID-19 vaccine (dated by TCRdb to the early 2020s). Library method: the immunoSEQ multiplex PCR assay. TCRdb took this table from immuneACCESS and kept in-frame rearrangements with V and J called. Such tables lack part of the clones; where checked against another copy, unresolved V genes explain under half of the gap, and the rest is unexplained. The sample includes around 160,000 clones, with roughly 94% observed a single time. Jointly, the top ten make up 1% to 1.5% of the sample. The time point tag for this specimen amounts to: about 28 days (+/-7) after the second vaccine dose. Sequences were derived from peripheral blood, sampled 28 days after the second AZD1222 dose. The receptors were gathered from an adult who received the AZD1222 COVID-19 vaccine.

The CDR3 spells CASSDANYGYTF. The CDR3, as DNA: TGTGCCAGCAGTGACGCTAACTATGGCTACACCTTC. The V gene is TRBV2, the J gene TRBJ1-2; D is uncertain. The germline CDR1 and CDR2 sequences are SNHLY and FYNNEI. V was cut by 3 bases and J by 0 bases, with 2 bases left in between. CDR3 length: 12 amino acids.

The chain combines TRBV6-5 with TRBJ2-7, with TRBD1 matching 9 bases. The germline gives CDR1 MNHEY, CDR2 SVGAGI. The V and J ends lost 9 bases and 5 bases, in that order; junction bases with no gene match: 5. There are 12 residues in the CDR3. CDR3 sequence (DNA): TGTGCCAGTATCCACAGGGGGCACGAGCAGTACTTC. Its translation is CASIHRGHEQYF.

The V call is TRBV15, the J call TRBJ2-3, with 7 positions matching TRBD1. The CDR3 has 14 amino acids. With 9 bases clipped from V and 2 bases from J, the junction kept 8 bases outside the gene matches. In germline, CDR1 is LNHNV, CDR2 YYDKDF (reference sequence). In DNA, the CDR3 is TGTGCCACGGGCCCGGGACAGACCACAGATACGCAGTATTTT. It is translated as CATGPGQTTDTQYF.

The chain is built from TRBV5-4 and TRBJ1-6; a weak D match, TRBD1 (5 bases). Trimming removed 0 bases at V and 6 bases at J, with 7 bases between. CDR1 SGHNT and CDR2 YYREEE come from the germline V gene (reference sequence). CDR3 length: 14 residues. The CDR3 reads CASSLGQSNSPLHF. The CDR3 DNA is TGTGCCAGCAGCTTGGGACAGAGTAATTCACCCCTCCACTTT.

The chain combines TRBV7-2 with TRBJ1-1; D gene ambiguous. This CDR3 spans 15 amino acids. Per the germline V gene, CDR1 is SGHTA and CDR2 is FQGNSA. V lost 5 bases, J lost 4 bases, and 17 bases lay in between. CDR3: CASSPDNGRFTEAFF. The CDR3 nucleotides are TGTGCCAGCAGCCCGGATAACGGGAGGTTCACTGAAGCTTTCTTT.

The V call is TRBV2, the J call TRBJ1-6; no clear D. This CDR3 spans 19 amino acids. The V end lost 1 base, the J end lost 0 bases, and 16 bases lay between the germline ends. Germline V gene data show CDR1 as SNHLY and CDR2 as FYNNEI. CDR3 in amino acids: CASSEGFASPSSYNSPLHF. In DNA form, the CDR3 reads TGTGCCAGCAGTGAAGGGTTCGCCAGTCCCAGCTCCTATAATTCACCCCTCCACTTT.

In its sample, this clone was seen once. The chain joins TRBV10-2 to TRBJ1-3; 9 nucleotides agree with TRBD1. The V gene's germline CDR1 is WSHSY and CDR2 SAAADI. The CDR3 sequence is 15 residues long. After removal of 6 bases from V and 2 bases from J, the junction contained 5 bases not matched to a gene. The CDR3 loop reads CASRDRDRAGNTIYF. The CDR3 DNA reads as TGCGCCAGCAGGGACCGGGACAGGGCTGGAAACACCATATATTTT.

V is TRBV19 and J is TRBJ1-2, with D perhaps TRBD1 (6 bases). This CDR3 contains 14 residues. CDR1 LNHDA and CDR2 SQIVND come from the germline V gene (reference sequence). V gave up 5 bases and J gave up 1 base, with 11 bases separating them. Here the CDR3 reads CASSPQGVNYGYTF. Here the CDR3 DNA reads TGTGCCAGTAGTCCACAGGGAGTTAACTATGGCTACACCTTC.

The CDR3 coding sequence is TGTGCCAGCAGCATTACGGGACAGGGGTACTATGGCTACACCTTC. Its protein is CASSITGQGYYGYTF. This sequence joins TRBV21-1 and TRBJ1-2; the table assigns TRBD1, which was not confirmed against the DNA. TRBV21-1 is annotated as a pseudogene. The CDR3 is 15 amino acids.

CDR3 sequence reads: CASSQERGSWSSGANVLTF. CDR3 nucleotides: TGTGCCAGCAGCCAAGAAAGGGGTTCTTGGAGCTCTGGGGCCAACGTCCTGACTTTC. The J gene is TRBJ2-6, the V gene TRBV3-1 (or the pseudogene TRBV3-2); possible D gene TRBD1, 5 bases. In germline, CDR1 is LGHDT, CDR2 YNNKEL (reference sequence). This CDR3 has 19 residues. V was clipped by 0 bases and J by 0 bases, with 15 bases between them.

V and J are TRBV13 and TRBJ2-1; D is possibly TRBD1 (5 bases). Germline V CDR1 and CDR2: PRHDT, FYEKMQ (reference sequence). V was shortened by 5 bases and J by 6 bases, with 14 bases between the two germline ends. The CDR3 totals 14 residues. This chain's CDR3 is CASSVQSGFNEQFF. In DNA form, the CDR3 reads TGTGCCAGCAGCGTCCAGTCAGGGTTCAATGAGCAGTTCTTC.

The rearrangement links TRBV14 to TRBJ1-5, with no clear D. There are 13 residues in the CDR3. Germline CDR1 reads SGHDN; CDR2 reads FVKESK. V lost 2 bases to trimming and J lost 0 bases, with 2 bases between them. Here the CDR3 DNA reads TGTGCCAGCAGCCAATTTAGCAATCAGCCCCAGCATTTT. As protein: CASSQFSNQPQHF.

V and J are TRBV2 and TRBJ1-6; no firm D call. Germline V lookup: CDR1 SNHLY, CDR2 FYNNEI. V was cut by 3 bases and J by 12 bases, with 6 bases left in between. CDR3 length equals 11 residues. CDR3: CASSDPGPLHF. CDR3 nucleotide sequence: TGTGCCAGCAGTGACCCCGGACCCCTCCACTTT.

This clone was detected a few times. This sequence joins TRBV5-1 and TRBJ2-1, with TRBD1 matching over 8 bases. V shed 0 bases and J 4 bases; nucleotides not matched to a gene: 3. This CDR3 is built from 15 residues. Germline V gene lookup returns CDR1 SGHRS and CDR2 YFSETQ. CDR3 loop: CASSLAGGAYNEQFF. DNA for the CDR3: TGCGCCAGCAGCTTGGCAGGGGGCGCTTACAATGAGCAGTTCTTC.

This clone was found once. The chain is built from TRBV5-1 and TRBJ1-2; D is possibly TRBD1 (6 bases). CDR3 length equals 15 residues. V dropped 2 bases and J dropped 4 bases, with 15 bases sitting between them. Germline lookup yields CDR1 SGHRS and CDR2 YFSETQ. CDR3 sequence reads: CASSFSRGAGYGYTF. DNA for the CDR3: TGCGCCAGCAGCTTCAGTCGGGGGGCTGGCTATGGCTACACCTTC. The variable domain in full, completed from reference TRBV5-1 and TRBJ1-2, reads KAGVTQTPRYLIKTRGQQVTLSCSPISGHRSVSWYQQTPGQGLQFLFEYFSETQRNKGNFPGRFSGRQFSNSRSEMNVSTLELGDSALYLCASSFSRGAGYGYTFGSGTRLTVV.

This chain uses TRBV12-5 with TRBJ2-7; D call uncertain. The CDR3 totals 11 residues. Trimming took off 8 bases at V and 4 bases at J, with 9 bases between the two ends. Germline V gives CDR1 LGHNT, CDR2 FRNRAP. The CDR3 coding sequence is TGTGCTAGTACGAACGGTTACGAGCAGTACTTC. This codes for CASTNGYEQYF.

This chain's CDR3 is CASSLGKGDTIYF. The CDR3, as DNA: TGCGCCAGCAGCTTGGGGAAGGGGGACACCATATATTTT. The chain links TRBV5-1 to TRBJ1-3, with a weak D call TRBD1 (6 bases). The CDR3 consists of 13 residues. Trimming took 0 bases from V and 8 from J, leaving 9 bases between them. In germline, CDR1 is SGHRS, CDR2 YFSETQ.

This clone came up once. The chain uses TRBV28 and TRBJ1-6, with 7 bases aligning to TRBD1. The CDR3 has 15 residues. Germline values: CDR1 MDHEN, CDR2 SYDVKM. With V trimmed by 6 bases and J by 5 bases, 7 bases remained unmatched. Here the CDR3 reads CASSAVGQDNSPLHF. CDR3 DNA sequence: TGTGCCAGCAGCGCGGTAGGACAGGATAATTCACCCCTCCACTTT.

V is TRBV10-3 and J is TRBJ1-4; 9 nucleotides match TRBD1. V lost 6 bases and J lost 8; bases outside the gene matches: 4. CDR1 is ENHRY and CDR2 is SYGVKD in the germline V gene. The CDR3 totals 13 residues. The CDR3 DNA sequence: TGTGCCATCAGCGGACAGGGGAACGAAAAACTGTTTTTT. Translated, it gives CAISGQGNEKLFF.

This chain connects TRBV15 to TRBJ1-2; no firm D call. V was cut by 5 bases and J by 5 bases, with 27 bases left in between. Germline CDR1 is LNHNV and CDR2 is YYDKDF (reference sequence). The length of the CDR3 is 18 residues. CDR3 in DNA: TGTGCCACCAGCCAGAGGCCCGGGGTGGACTCCTATTTATATGGCTACACCTTC. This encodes CATSQRPGVDSYLYGYTF.

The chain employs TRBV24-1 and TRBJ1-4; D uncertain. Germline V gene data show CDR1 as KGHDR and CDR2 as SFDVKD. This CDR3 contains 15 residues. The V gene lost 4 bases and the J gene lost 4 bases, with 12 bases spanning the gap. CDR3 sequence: CATSENQGSNEKLFF. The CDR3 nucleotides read TGTGCCACCAGTGAGAACCAAGGGAGTAATGAAAAACTGTTTTTT.

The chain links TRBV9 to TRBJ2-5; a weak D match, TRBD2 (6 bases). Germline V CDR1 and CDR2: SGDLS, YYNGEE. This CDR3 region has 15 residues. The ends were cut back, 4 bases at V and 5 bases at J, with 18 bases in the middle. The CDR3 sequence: CASSPHWGVQETQYF. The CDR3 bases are TGTGCCAGCAGCCCTCACTGGGGGGTTCAGGAGACCCAGTACTTC. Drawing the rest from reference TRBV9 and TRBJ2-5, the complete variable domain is DSGVTQTPKHLITATGQRVTLRCSPRSGDLSVYWYQQSLDQGLQFLIQYYNGEERAKGNILERFSAQQFPDLHSELNLSSLELGDSALYFCASSPHWGVQETQYFGPGTRLLVL.

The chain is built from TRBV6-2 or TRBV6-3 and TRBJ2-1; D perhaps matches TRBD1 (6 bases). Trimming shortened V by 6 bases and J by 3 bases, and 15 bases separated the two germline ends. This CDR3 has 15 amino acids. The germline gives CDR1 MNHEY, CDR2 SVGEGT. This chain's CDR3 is CASSLTGDNYNEQFF. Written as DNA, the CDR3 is TGTGCCAGCAGCCTAACCGGGGACAACTACAATGAGCAGTTCTTC.

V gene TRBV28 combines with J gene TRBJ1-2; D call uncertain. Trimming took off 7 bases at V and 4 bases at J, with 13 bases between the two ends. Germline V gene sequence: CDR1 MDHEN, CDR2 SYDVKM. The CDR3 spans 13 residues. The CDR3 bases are TGTGCCAGCACCATCACACCCACCTATGGCTACACCTTC. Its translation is CASTITPTYGYTF.

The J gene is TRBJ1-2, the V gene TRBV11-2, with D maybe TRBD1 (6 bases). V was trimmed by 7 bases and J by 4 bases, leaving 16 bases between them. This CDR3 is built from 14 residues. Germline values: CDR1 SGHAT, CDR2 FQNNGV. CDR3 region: CASTLSTGPYGYTF. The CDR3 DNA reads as TGTGCCAGCACCCTCTCGACAGGACCCTATGGCTACACCTTC.

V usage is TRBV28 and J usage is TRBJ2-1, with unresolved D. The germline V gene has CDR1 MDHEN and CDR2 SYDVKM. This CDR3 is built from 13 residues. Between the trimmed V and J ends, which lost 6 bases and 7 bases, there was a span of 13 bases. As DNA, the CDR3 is TGTGCCAGCAGCCCTCCGAATCTGAATGAGCAGTTCTTC. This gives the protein CASSPPNLNEQFF.

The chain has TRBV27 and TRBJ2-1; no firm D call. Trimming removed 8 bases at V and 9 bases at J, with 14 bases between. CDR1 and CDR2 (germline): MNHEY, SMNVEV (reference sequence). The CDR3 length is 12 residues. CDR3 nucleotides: TGTGCCAGCGGGCCGTTTTTGGGTGAGCAGTTCTTC. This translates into CASGPFLGEQFF.

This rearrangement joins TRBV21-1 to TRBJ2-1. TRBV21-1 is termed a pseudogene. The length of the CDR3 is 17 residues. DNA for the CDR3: TGTGCCAGCAGCATACACAACCCTGGGGGAGTACGCAATGAGCAGTTCTTC. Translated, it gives CASSIHNPGGVRNEQFF.